This T cell receptor (beta chain) emerged from a study of T-cell reconstitution after alpha-beta-depleted transplantation in children (dated by TCRdb to about 2016). Turning to the overall study: T-cell immune reconstitution after TCRalphabeta/CD19-depleted allogeneic hematopoietic cell transplantation in children was quantitatively tracked in the study by means of TCR repertoire profiling.

The receptor library was made with PCR. Sequenced using an Illumina HiSeq 2500. To normalize quantification of the TCRbeta repertoire, the TCR libraries were built with molecular barcoding that relied on unique molecular identifiers. Using fastp trimming at Q25 and MiXCR clonotype assembly, TCRdb reanalyzed the public sequencing data and kept in-frame beta chains. Rows merge per CDR3 protein into single entries with the most common DNA and genes. The sample yields nearly 550,000 distinct CDR3 sequences; around 20% were counted once. Together, the top ten hold over 3% of the sample. A remark on this clonotype: The clone's antigen remains unknown. No base qualities exist here, and no much larger clone lies one base off it.

The sample in question was PBMCs from the stem cell graft donor, obtained from the stem cell graft. This receptor was taken from a human donor who donated a stem cell graft to a child with acute lymphoblastic leukemia.

This receptor has the CDR3 CASRDRESTEAFF. Read as DNA, the sequence is TGTGCCAGCCGCGACAGGGAAAGCACTGAAGCTTTCTTT. Recombination joined TRBV2 with TRBJ1-1; a stretch of 7 junction bases matches TRBD1. Measured from the cysteine to the phenylalanine, the CDR3 is 13 residues long. CDR3 DNA only is kept here, 39 bases in frame from base 1. The junction shows trimming of 8 bases on V and 4 bases on J, and the gene matches do not reach 7 bases of it. In the germline V gene, CDR1 corresponds to SNHLY and CDR2 to FYNNEI.